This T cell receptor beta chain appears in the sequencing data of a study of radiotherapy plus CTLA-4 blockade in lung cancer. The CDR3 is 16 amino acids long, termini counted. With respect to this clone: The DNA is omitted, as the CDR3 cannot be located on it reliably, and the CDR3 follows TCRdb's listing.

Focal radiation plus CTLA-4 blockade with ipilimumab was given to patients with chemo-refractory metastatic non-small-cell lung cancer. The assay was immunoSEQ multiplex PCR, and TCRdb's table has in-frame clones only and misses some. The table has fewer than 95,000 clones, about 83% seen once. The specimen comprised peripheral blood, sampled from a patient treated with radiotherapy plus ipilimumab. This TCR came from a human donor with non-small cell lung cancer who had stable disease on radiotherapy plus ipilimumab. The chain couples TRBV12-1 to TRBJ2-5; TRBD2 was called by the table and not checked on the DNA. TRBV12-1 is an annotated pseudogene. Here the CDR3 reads CASTFASGSRQETQYF.